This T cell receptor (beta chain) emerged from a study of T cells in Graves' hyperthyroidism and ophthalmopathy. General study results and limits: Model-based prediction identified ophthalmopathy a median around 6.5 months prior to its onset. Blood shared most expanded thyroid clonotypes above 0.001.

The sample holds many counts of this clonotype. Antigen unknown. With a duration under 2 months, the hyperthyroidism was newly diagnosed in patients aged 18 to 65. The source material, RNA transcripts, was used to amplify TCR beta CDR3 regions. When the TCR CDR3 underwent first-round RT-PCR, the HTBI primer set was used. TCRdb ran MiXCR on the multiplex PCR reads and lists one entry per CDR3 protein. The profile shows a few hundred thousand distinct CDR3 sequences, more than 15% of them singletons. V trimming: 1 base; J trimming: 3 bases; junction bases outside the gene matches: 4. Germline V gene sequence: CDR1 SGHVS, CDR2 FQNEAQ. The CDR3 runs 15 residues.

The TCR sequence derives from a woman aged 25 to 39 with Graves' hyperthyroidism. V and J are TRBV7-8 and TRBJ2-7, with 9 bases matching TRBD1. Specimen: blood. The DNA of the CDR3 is TGTGCCAGCAGCTTAGGGGGACAGGGAGTCTACGAGCAGTACTTC. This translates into CASSLGGQGVYEQYF.